This T cell receptor (beta chain) was profiled in a study of vaccination and CD4 T cells after COVID-19. Of note for this clonotype: Its antigen remains unknown.

V was clipped by 4 bases and J by 7 bases; unmatched bases: 13. CDR3 length: 15 residues. In germline, CDR1 is SGHRS, CDR2 YFSETQ. As to treatment: roughly nine-day PBMC culture with coronavirus spike peptide pools or control peptides (ViraFEST assay). Sequenced with the Oncomine TCR Beta short-read assay was DNA taken from cultured CD4+ T cells. TCRdb fed the PCR reads into MiXCR, producing one record per CDR3 protein. Here the sample spans over 15,000 distinct CDR3 sequences, roughly 50% being singletons. General study points: The researchers studied relatively few convalescent patients and omitted early post-infection timepoints.

The chain carries TRBV5-1 and TRBJ1-1, with 7 bases fitting TRBD1. The TCR originated in a human donor with COVID-19. The material sequenced was cultured CD4+ T cells from blood, taken after SARS-CoV-2 vaccination. CDR3: CASSIPRDRDSEAFF. CDR3 in DNA: TGCGCCAGCAGCATCCCACGAGACCGGGACAGTGAAGCTTTCTTT.